The 4 T cell receptor beta chains below all came from one sample that was sequenced in a study of blood T cells in healthy people across ages (dated by TCRdb to the mid-2010s). The library was obtained by 5' RACE. A second PCR of about 7 to 12 cycles was run with a J-beta primer mix and a sample-barcoded 5' primer. Clones were called with MiXCR by TCRdb after fastp trimmed the public reads at Q25, and only in-frame beta chains were retained. Identical CDR3 proteins give one entry, which carries the most common genes and DNA. The sample data list approximately 1,700,000 distinct CDR3 sequences, and more than 35% of these were observed just once. The leading ten clones occupy more than 20% of the sample. The sequencing sample was made of blood. Receptor source: a human donor in good health.

The V gene is TRBV2, the J gene TRBJ2-1; TRBD2 aligns across 8 bases. The trim removed 4 bases at V and 2 bases at J, leaving 4 bases unmatched. The germline gives CDR1 SNHLY, CDR2 FYNNEI. The CDR3 is made up of 15 amino acids. The CDR3 nucleotides are TGTGCCAGCAGTGTGGTAGCGGGAACCTACAATGAGCAGTTCTTC. The encoded protein is CASSVVAGTYNEQFF.

The J gene is TRBJ2-1, the V gene TRBV20-1; 13 nucleotides agree with TRBD2. Germline values: CDR1 DFQATT, CDR2 SNEGSKA (reference sequence). After removal of 6 bases from V and 5 bases from J, the junction contained 16 bases not matched to a gene. The CDR3 is 18 amino acids. CDR3 loop: CSARGLAGRETRDNEQFF. The CDR3 nucleotides are TGCAGTGCCCGGGGACTAGCGGGGCGGGAAACCCGCGACAATGAGCAGTTCTTC.

This clonotype was detected only a few times. V usage is TRBV5-1 and J usage is TRBJ2-1; TRBD1 or TRBD2 may be the D gene (5 bases each). The CDR3 is 14 amino acids. The germline V gene has CDR1 SGHRS and CDR2 YFSETQ. Trimming left V 4 bases short and J 5 bases short, with 13 bases between. In DNA, the CDR3 is TGCGCCAGCAGCGTCCGGGACGGAGACAATGAGCAGTTCTTC. Translation gives CASSVRDGDNEQFF.

This clonotype was picked up a small number of times. The chain has TRBV9 and TRBJ2-7, with TRBD2 matching 8 bases. The germline gives CDR1 SGDLS, CDR2 YYNGEE. The CDR3 spans 15 residues. Trimming cost V 4 bases and J 0 bases; bases outside gene matches: 6. The CDR3 protein is CASSQGLESSYEQYF. The CDR3, as DNA: TGTGCCAGCAGCCAGGGACTAGAGAGCTCCTACGAGCAGTACTTC.